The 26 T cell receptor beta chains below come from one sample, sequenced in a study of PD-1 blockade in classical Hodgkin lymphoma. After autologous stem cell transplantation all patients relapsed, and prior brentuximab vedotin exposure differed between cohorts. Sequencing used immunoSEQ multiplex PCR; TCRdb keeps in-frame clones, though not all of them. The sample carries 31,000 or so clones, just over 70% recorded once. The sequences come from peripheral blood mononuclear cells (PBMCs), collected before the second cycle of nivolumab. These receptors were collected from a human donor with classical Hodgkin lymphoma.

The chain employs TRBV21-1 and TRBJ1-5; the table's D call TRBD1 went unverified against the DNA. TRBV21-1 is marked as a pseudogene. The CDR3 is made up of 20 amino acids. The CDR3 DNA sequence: TGTGCCAGCAGCAAAGGACTCGGGACAGGGGGGATTAATGGCAATCAGCCCCAGCATTTT. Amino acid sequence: CASSKGLGTGGINGNQPQHF.

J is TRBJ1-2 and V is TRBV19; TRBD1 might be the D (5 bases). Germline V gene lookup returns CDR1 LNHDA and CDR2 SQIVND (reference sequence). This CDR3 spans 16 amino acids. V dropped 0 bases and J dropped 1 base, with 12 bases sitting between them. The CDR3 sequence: CASSIDTTAINYGYTF. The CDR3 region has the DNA TGTGCCAGTAGTATAGATACGACAGCGATTAACTATGGCTACACCTTC. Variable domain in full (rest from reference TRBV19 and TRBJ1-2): DGGITQSPKYLFRKEGQNVTLSCEQNLNHDAMYWYRQDPGQGLRLIYYSQIVNDFQKGDIAEGYSVSREKKESFPLTVTSAQKNPTAFYLCASSIDTTAINYGYTFGSGTRLTVV.

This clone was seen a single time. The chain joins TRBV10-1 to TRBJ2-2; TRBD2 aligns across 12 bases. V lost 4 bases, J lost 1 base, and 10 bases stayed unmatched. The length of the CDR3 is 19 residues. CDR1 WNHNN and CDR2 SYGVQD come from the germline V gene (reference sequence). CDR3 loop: CASSGGSSGGARNTGELFF. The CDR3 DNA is TGCGCCAGCAGTGGGGGATCTAGCGGGGGGGCCCGGAACACCGGGGAGCTGTTTTTT.

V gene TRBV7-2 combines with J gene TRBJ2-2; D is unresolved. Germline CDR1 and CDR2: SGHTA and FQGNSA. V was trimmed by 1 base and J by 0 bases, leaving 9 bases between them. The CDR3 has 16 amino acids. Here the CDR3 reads CASSLGASANTGELFF. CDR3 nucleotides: TGTGCCAGCAGCTTAGGAGCTTCCGCGAACACCGGGGAGCTGTTTTTT.

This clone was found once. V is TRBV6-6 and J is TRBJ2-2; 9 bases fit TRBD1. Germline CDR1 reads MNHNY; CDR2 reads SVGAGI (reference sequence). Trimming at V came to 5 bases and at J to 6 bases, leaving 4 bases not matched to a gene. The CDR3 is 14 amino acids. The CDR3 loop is CASSRQGGAGELFF. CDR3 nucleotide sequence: TGTGCCAGCAGTCGACAGGGGGGGGCCGGGGAGCTGTTTTTT.

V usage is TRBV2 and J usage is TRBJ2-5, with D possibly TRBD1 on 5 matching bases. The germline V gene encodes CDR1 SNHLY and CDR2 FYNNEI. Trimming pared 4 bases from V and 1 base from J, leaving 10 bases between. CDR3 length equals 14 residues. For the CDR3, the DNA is TGTGCCAGCAGTGGACAGCAGGGCCAAGAGACCCAGTACTTC. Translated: CASSGQQGQETQYF.

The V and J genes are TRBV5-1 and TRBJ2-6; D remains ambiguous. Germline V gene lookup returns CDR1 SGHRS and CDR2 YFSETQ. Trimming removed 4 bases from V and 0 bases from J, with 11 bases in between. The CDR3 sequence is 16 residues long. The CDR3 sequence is CASSQRSYSGANVLTF. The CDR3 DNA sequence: TGCGCCAGCAGCCAGCGTTCCTACTCTGGGGCCAACGTCCTGACTTTC.

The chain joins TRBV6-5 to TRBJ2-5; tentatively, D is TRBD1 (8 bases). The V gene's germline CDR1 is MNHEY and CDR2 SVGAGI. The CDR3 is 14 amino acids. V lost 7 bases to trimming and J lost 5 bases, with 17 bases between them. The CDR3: CASMRTGRVETQYF. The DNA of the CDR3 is TGTGCCAGCATGAGGACAGGGAGGGTGGAGACCCAGTACTTC.

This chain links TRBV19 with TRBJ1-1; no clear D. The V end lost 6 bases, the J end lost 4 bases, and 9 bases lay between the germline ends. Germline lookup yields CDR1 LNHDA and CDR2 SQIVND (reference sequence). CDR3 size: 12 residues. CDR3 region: CASRQAPTEAFF. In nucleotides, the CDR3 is TGTGCCAGTAGGCAGGCTCCCACTGAAGCTTTCTTT. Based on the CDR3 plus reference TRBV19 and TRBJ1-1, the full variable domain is DGGITQSPKYLFRKEGQNVTLSCEQNLNHDAMYWYRQDPGQGLRLIYYSQIVNDFQKGDIAEGYSVSREKKESFPLTVTSAQKNPTAFYLCASRQAPTEAFFGQGTRLTVV.

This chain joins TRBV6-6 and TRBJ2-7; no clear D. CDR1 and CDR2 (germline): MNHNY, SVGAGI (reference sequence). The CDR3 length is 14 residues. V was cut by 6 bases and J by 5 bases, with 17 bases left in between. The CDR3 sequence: CASSPSGQSNEQYF. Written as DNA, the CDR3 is TGTGCCAGCAGCCCCTCTGGGCAGTCCAACGAGCAGTACTTC.

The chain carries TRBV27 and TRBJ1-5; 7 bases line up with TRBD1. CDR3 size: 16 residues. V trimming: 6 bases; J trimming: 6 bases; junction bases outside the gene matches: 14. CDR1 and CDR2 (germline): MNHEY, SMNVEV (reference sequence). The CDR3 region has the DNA TGTGCCAGCAGCCCCCGACAGGGTGTCCGGGGTCAGCCCCAGCATTTT. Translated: CASSPRQGVRGQPQHF.

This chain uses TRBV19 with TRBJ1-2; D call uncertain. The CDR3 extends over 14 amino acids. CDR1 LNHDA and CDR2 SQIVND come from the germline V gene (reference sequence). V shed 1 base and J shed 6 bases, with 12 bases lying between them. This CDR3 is CASSIVRAGNGYTF. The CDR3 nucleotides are TGTGCCAGTAGTATAGTCCGCGCGGGAAATGGCTACACCTTC. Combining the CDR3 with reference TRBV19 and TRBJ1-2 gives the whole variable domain DGGITQSPKYLFRKEGQNVTLSCEQNLNHDAMYWYRQDPGQGLRLIYYSQIVNDFQKGDIAEGYSVSREKKESFPLTVTSAQKNPTAFYLCASSIVRAGNGYTFGSGTRLTVV.

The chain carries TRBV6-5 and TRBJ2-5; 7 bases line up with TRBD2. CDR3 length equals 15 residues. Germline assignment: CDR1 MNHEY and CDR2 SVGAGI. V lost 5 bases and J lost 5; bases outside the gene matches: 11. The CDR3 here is CASSAWGGEWETQYF. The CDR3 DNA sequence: TGTGCCAGCAGTGCCTGGGGGGGGGAGTGGGAGACCCAGTACTTC.

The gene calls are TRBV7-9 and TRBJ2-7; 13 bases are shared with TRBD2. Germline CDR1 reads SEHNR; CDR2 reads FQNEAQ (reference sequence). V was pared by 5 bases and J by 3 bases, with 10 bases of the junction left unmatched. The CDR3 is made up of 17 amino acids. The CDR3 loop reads CASSPPGTSGAGYEQYF. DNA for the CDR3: TGTGCCAGCAGCCCCCCGGGGACTAGCGGGGCCGGCTACGAGCAGTACTTC.

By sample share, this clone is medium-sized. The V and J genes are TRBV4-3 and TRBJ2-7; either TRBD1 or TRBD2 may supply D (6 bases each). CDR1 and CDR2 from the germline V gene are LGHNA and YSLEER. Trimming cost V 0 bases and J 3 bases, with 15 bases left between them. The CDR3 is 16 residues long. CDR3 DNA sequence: TGCGCCAGCAGCCAAGATCTATCCGGGGGCCTCTACGAGCAGTACTTC. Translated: CASSQDLSGGLYEQYF.

The CDR3 region has the DNA TGTGCCAGCAGCTTGGCCTGGCTATTAACTAGCACAGATACGCAGTATTTT. It specifies CASSLAWLLTSTDTQYF. This rearrangement joins TRBV5-6 to TRBJ2-3; D is uncertain. CDR3 length: 17 residues. The germline CDR1 and CDR2 sequences are SGHDT and YYEEEE. The ends were cut back, 0 bases at V and 0 bases at J, with 14 bases in the middle.

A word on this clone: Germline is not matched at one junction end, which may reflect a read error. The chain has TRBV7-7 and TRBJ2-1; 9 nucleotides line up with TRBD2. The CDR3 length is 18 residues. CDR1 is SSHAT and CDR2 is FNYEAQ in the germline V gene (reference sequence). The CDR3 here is CASSPEGRLGGRANEQFF. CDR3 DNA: TGTGCTAGCAGCCCAGAGGGACGACTGGGCGGGAGGGCCAATGAGCAGTTCTTC.

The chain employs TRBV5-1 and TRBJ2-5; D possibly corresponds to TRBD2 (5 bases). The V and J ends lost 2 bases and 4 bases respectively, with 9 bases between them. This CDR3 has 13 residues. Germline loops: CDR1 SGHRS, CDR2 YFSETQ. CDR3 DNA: TGCGCCAGCAGCTTCGGGATTTCAGAGACCCAGTACTTC. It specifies CASSFGISETQYF. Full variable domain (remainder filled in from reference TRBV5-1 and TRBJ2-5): KAGVTQTPRYLIKTRGQQVTLSCSPISGHRSVSWYQQTPGQGLQFLFEYFSETQRNKGNFPGRFSGRQFSNSRSEMNVSTLELGDSALYLCASSFGISETQYFGPGTRLLVL.

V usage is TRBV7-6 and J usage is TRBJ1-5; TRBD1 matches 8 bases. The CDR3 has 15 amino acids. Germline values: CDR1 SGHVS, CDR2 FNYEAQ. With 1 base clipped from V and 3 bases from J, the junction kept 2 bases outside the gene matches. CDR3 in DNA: TGTGCCAGCAGCTTAGGACAGGGGAACAATCAGCCCCAGCATTTT. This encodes CASSLGQGNNQPQHF. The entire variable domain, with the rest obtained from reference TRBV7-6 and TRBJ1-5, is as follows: GAGVSQSPRYKVTKRGQDVALRCDPISGHVSLYWYRQALGQGPEFLTYFNYEAQQDKSGLPNDRFSAERPEGSISTLTIQRTEQRDSAMYRCASSLGQGNNQPQHFGDGTRLSIL.

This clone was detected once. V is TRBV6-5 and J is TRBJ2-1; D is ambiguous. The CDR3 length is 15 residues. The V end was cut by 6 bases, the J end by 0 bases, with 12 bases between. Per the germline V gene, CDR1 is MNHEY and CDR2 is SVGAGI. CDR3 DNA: TGTGCCAGCAGCGTCTACTCGAGCTCCTACAATGAGCAGTTCTTC. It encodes CASSVYSSSYNEQFF.

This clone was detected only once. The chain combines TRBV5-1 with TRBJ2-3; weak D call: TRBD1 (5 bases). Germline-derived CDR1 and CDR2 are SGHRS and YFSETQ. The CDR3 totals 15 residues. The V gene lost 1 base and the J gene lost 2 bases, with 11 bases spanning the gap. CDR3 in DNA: TGCGCCAGCAGCTTGAGGTGGGGCGACACAGATACGCAGTATTTT. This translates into CASSLRWGDTDTQYF.

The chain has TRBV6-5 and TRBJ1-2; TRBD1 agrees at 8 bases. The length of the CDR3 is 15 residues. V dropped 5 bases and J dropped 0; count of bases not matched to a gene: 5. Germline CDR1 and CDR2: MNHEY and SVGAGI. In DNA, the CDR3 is TGTGCCAGCAGTAATTACAGGGGGTCTAACTATGGCTACACCTTC. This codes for CASSNYRGSNYGYTF.

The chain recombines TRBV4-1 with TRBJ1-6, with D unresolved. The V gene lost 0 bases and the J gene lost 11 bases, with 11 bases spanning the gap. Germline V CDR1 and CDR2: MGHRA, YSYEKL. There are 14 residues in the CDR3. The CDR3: CASSQEEGLPPLHF. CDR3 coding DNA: TGCGCCAGCAGCCAAGAGGAAGGACTCCCACCCCTCCACTTT.

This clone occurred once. CDR3 loop: CSVEGFHGYTF. The CDR3 DNA reads TGCAGCGTTGAAGGTTTTCATGGCTACACCTTC. V usage is TRBV29-1 and J usage is TRBJ1-2, with D uncertain. Looked up from germline, CDR1 is SQVTM and CDR2 is ANQGSEA. The CDR3 is 11 residues long. V was cut by 1 base and J by 6 bases, with 6 bases left in between.

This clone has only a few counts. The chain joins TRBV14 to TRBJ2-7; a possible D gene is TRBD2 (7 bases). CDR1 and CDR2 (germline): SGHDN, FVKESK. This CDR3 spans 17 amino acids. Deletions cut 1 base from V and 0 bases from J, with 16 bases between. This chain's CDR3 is CASSQGGGTGPSYEQYF. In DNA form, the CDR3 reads TGTGCCAGCAGCCAAGGGGGGGGCACAGGGCCCTCCTACGAGCAGTACTTC.

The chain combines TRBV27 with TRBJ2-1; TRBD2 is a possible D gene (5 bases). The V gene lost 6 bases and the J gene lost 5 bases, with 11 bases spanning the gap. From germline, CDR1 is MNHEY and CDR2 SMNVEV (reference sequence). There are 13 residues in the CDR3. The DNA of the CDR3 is TGTGCCAGCAGGACACTAGAGAACAATGAGCAGTTCTTC. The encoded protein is CASRTLENNEQFF.